Below, 17 T cell receptor beta chains from the same sample are listed, as sequenced in a study of somatic mutations in cytotoxic T cells in rheumatoid arthritis. Profiling relied on immunoSEQ multiplex PCR, and the TCRdb table lists in-frame clones only, not all of them. The sample consists of around 18,000 clones, 75% to 85% of them appearing once. Sequencing used CD8+ T cells sorted from blood. The receptors originated from an adult with rheumatoid arthritis.

V is TRBV27 and J is TRBJ2-7, with TRBD1 as a possible D gene (5 bases). Between the trimmed V and J ends, which lost 2 bases and 1 base, there was a span of 12 bases. Germline CDR1 and CDR2: MNHEY and SMNVEV (reference sequence). The CDR3 runs 15 residues. This CDR3 reads CASSLMAGLSYEQYF. The CDR3 coding sequence is TGTGCCAGCAGTTTAATGGCAGGGCTTTCCTACGAGCAGTACTTC.

In its sample, this clone was seen once. The V call is TRBV28, the J call TRBJ2-1; D tentatively fits TRBD1 or TRBD2 (5 bases each). Germline lookup yields CDR1 MDHEN and CDR2 SYDVKM. This CDR3 spans 12 amino acids. The ends were cut back, 6 bases at V and 9 bases at J, with 12 bases in the middle. CDR3 nucleotide sequence: TGTGCCAGCAGCCTCCGAGGGGTTGAGCAGTTCTTC. Protein product: CASSLRGVEQFF.

The V gene is TRBV21-1, the J gene TRBJ1-2; the D call in the table, TRBD1, was not verified against the DNA. TRBV21-1 represents a pseudogene. The CDR3 is 16 residues long. This CDR3 reads CASPPTVTMPYYGYTF. In DNA, the CDR3 is TGTGCCAGCCCCCCGACAGTAACAATGCCATACTATGGCTACACCTTC.

There are a few counts of this clone. This CDR3 is also generated by other DNA sequences in the sample. The V call is TRBV7-2, the J call TRBJ1-1, with TRBD1 identical over 7 bases. Germline loops: CDR1 SGHTA, CDR2 FQGNSA. The V gene end was trimmed by 6 bases and the J gene end by 2 bases; junction bases not matched to a gene: 6. There are 14 residues in the CDR3. The CDR3 is CASSWDRLNTEAFF. The CDR3 coding sequence is TGTGCCAGCAGTTGGGACAGACTTAACACTGAAGCTTTCTTT.

This clone has more than one count but fewer than ten. The V call is TRBV4-1, the J call TRBJ1-1; TRBD1 aligns across 7 bases. CDR1 is MGHRA and CDR2 is YSYEKL in the germline V gene. This CDR3 has 15 amino acids. The V and J ends lost 3 bases and 6 bases, in that order; junction bases with no gene match: 10. Here the CDR3 DNA reads TGCGCCAGCAGCCATCCCAACTTTGACAGGGCTGAAGCTTTCTTT. Translation gives CASSHPNFDRAEAFF.

This clone was recorded a few times. The V gene is TRBV15, the J gene TRBJ1-2, with TRBD1 as a possible D gene (5 bases). The CDR3 is 15 residues long. V was clipped by 0 bases and J by 3 bases, with 11 bases between them. Germline-derived CDR1 and CDR2 are LNHNV and YYDKDF (reference sequence). DNA for the CDR3: TGTGCCACCAGCAGAGACGGGTCGGGGGACTATGGCTACACCTTC. Amino acid sequence: CATSRDGSGDYGYTF.

The rearrangement links TRBV4-1 to TRBJ2-7; 7 bases align to TRBD1. V lost 0 bases and J lost 7; bases outside the gene matches: 18. CDR3 size: 18 residues. The germline CDR1 and CDR2 sequences are MGHRA and YSYEKL. CDR3 loop: CASSQDGYGPYGQDEQYF. CDR3 coding DNA: TGCGCCAGCAGCCAAGATGGATACGGGCCTTACGGACAGGATGAGCAGTACTTC.

The chain recombines TRBV7-9 with TRBJ2-1; 10 bases fit TRBD2. The junction had 7 bases not matched to a gene; V was cut back by 5 bases and J by 6 bases. CDR1 and CDR2 (germline): SEHNR, FQNEAQ (reference sequence). The CDR3 runs to 15 residues. CDR3 sequence (DNA): TGTGCCAGCAGCCCTCCGACTAGCGGGTTCAATGAGCAGTTCTTC. This translates into CASSPPTSGFNEQFF.

V is TRBV18 and J is TRBJ1-2; D gene ambiguous. CDR1 KGHSH and CDR2 LQKENI come from the germline V gene. The CDR3 sequence is 15 residues long. V gave up 3 bases and J gave up 1 base, with 12 bases separating them. CDR3 DNA sequence: TGTGCCAGCTCACCGAGTCCAGGTGGTAACTATGGCTACACCTTC. It yields the protein CASSPSPGGNYGYTF.

This chain connects TRBV28 to TRBJ2-2, with D perhaps TRBD2 (5 bases). CDR3 length: 14 amino acids. Trimming shortened V by 5 bases and J by 3 bases, and 10 bases separated the two germline ends. Per germline, CDR1 MDHEN and CDR2 SYDVKM. The CDR3 sequence: CASSLSDYTGELFF. CDR3 DNA sequence: TGTGCCAGCAGTCTTAGCGATTACACCGGGGAGCTGTTTTTT.

The chain has TRBV7-2 and TRBJ2-5; D perhaps matches TRBD1 (5 bases). Per the germline V gene, CDR1 is SGHTA and CDR2 is FQGNSA. The CDR3 is 10 residues long. The V end was cut by 7 bases, the J end by 5 bases, with 5 bases between. This CDR3 reads CASKGETQYF. The DNA for the CDR3 is TGTGCCAGCAAGGGGGAGACCCAGTACTTC.

The chain has TRBV13 and TRBJ2-7; D is uncertain. Germline lookup yields CDR1 PRHDT and CDR2 FYEKMQ (reference sequence). V lost 4 bases to trimming and J lost 4 bases, with 11 bases between them. CDR3 size: 13 residues. CDR3 residues: CASSSRTAYEQYF. CDR3 DNA: TGTGCCAGCAGCTCCCGGACGGCTTACGAGCAGTACTTC.

J is TRBJ1-5 and V is TRBV28, with D maybe TRBD1 (5 bases). V lost 2 bases and J lost 3, with 14 bases in between. Germline V gene data show CDR1 as MDHEN and CDR2 as SYDVKM. The CDR3 covers 16 residues. CDR3 loop: CASSLGASGLNQPQHF. DNA for the CDR3: TGTGCCAGCAGTTTAGGTGCTTCGGGGCTCAATCAGCCCCAGCATTTT.

The chain combines TRBV5-1 with TRBJ2-1; 8 bases are shared with TRBD2. This CDR3 has 17 amino acids. The V segment lost 0 bases and the J segment 0 bases; nucleotides outside the gene matches: 5. Germline lookup yields CDR1 SGHRS and CDR2 YFSETQ. CDR3 in DNA: TGCGCCAGCAGCTTGGGGGGACTAGGAAGCTCCTACAATGAGCAGTTCTTC. It encodes CASSLGGLGSSYNEQFF.

The chain uses TRBV19 and TRBJ1-1, with unresolved D. The CDR3 spans 13 residues. Germline CDR1 reads LNHDA; CDR2 reads SQIVND (reference sequence). Deletions cut 1 base from V and 3 bases from J, with 6 bases between. CDR3 sequence (DNA): TGTGCCAGTAGTATAGGTGCCTACACTGAAGCTTTCTTT. Amino acid sequence: CASSIGAYTEAFF.

Sample share makes this clone medium-sized. The J gene is TRBJ1-6, the V gene TRBV2; 7 bases are a match to TRBD1. The CDR3 length is 16 residues. Per the germline V gene, CDR1 is SNHLY and CDR2 is FYNNEI. The V segment lost 5 bases and the J segment 7 bases; nucleotides outside the gene matches: 11. The CDR3 nucleotides are TGTGCCAGCAGTCCCGACAGGGTGTCACCAAATTCACCCCTCCACTTT. As protein: CASSPDRVSPNSPLHF.

The chain couples TRBV7-6 to TRBJ1-1; D possibly corresponds to TRBD1 (5 bases). Germline loops: CDR1 SGHVS, CDR2 FNYEAQ. V shed 1 base and J shed 6 bases, with 6 bases lying between them. The CDR3 consists of 12 residues. CDR3 loop: CASSLGGPEAFF. CDR3 DNA: TGTGCCAGCAGCTTAGGGGGCCCTGAAGCTTTCTTT.